This T cell receptor beta chain was found in a study of neurological immune-mediated disorders. Regarding the study as a whole: With the multiple sclerosis repertoire cluster, none of the clinical or MRI features showed an association. The repertoires of 18 of 34 multiple sclerosis patients fell into one related-CDR3 cluster (a possible signature) under phylogenetic grouping.

In its sample, this clonotype was seen many times. The antigen remains undetermined. One entry per CDR3 protein, called by TCRdb with MiXCR from the 5' RACE reads. The data show under 85,000 distinct CDR3 sequences, roughly 5% seen once. Trimming at V came to 4 bases and at J to 2 bases, leaving 14 bases not matched to a gene. This CDR3 spans 18 amino acids. CDR1 is SGHRS and CDR2 is YFSETQ in the germline V gene. The sample was PBMCs. The chain employs TRBV5-1 and TRBJ2-1; 8 bases align to TRBD2. This clonotype originated in a human donor with multiple sclerosis. The donor label of this sample is uncertain. The CDR3 nucleotides are TGCGCCAGCAGCCCCGGGAGGGGGGGGGCCTCCACCTACAATGAGCAGTTCTTC. It yields the protein CASSPGRGGASTYNEQFF.